Listed below are T cell receptor beta chains from one sample, sequenced in a study of blood T cell repertoires in COVID-19. TCRdb's copy holds only in-frame clones and misses some; the assay was immunoSEQ multiplex PCR. This table has fewer than 500,000 clones, around nine tenths appearing once. Sequenced material: peripheral blood. These receptors all stem from a man in his late teens or twenties with COVID-19, enrolled during active disease. Each CDR3 is given with its conserved first and last residue. D genes are given only for firm matches. Not all rows give a size; the values are once, few, many and, for expanded clones, a class.

J gene: TRBJ1-4; V gene: TRBV5-1; clone size: -; D gene: TRBD1; CDR3 DNA: TGCGCCAGCAGCCCCGTCCCGGGACAGGGATTTGCTAATGAAAAACTGTTTTTT; CDR3 protein: CASSPVPGQGFANEKLFF
J gene: TRBJ2-7; V gene: TRBV4-1; clone size: -; D gene: TRBD2; CDR3 DNA: TGCGCCAGCAGCCAAGGGGTAGCGGGAGACCCCTACGAGCAGTACTTC; CDR3 protein: CASSQGVAGDPYEQYF
J gene: TRBJ2-1; V gene: TRBV10-1; clone size: -; D gene: -; CDR3 DNA: TGCGCCAGCAGTGAAACTATAAGCAATGAGCAGTTCTTC; CDR3 protein: CASSETISNEQFF
J gene: TRBJ1-2; V gene: TRBV9; clone size: -; D gene: -; CDR3 DNA: TGTGCCAGCAGCGTAAGTAGCGAGTTTGGCTACACCTTC; CDR3 protein: CASSVSSEFGYTF
J gene: TRBJ2-1; V gene: TRBV5-3; clone size: -; D gene: -; CDR3 DNA: TGTGCCAGAAGCTTCGGAGGGGGCCCCTACAATGAGCAGTTCTTC; CDR3 protein: CARSFGGGPYNEQFF
J gene: TRBJ2-2; V gene: TRBV19; clone size: once; D gene: TRBD1; CDR3 DNA: TGTGCCACTACAGGGGAAGGCGGGGAGCTGTTTTTT; CDR3 protein: CATTGEGGELFF
J gene: TRBJ1-4; V gene: TRBV5-1; clone size: -; D gene: -; CDR3 DNA: TGCGCCAGCAGTACAACAGGACAGACTAATGAAAAACTGTTTTTT; CDR3 protein: CASSTTGQTNEKLFF
J gene: TRBJ2-1; V gene: TRBV7-3; clone size: -; D gene: TRBD2; CDR3 DNA: TGTGCCAGCAGCCCTACCCGGGGGGGGGATGAGCAGTTCTTC; CDR3 protein: CASSPTRGGDEQFF
J gene: TRBJ2-7; V gene: TRBV20-1; clone size: -; D gene: -; CDR3 DNA: TGCAGTGCTAGTCTCGGCGGCGGGGACTCCTACGAGCAGTACTTC; CDR3 protein: CSASLGGGDSYEQYF
J gene: TRBJ2-7; V gene: TRBV6-6; clone size: once; D gene: -; CDR3 DNA: TGTGCCAGCAGGAGAAGAGGGGGTTACGAGCAGTACTTC; CDR3 protein: CASRRRGGYEQYF
J gene: TRBJ1-3; V gene: TRBV5-1; clone size: -; D gene: -; CDR3 DNA: TGCGCCAGCAGCTTGCGGGGAAACTCTGGAAACACCATATATTTT; CDR3 protein: CASSLRGNSGNTIYF
J gene: TRBJ2-1; V gene: TRBV11-2; clone size: -; D gene: TRBD2; CDR3 DNA: TGTGCCAGCAGCCCCGGGACTAGATGGAGTAATGAGCAGTTCTTC; CDR3 protein: CASSPGTRWSNEQFF
J gene: TRBJ2-1; V gene: TRBV3-1/TRBV3-2; clone size: -; D gene: -; CDR3 DNA: TGTGCCAGCAGCCAGGGAGTAGACAATGAGCAGTTCTTC; CDR3 protein: CASSQGVDNEQFF
J gene: TRBJ1-1; V gene: TRBV29-1; clone size: -; D gene: TRBD1; CDR3 DNA: TGCAGCGTTGAACACAGGGGTCGGAACACTGAAGCTTTCTTT; CDR3 protein: CSVEHRGRNTEAFF
J gene: TRBJ1-2; V gene: TRBV5-5; clone size: -; D gene: -; CDR3 DNA: TGTGCCAGCAGCCGAACCGCGGACAGTATCTATGGCTACACCTTC; CDR3 protein: CASSRTADSIYGYTF
J gene: TRBJ2-1; V gene: TRBV5-4; clone size: -; D gene: TRBD2; CDR3 DNA: TGTGCCAGTTCCAGCGGGAGCTCCTACAATGAGCAGTTCTTC; CDR3 protein: CASSSGSSYNEQFF
J gene: TRBJ2-3; V gene: TRBV27; clone size: -; D gene: TRBD2; CDR3 DNA: TGTGCCAGCAGTTTTTCTAGCGGGTTTACCACAGATACGCAGTATTTT; CDR3 protein: CASSFSSGFTTDTQYF
J gene: TRBJ1-6; V gene: TRBV30; clone size: once; D gene: TRBD1; CDR3 DNA: TGTGCCTGGAGTTCTGGGGACAGGGGAACCTATAATTCACCCCTCCACTTT; CDR3 protein: CAWSSGDRGTYNSPLHF
J gene: TRBJ1-1; V gene: TRBV7-2; clone size: -; D gene: TRBD1; CDR3 DNA: TGTGCCAGCAGCTGGGACAGGGTGAACACTGAAGCTTTCTTT; CDR3 protein: CASSWDRVNTEAFF
J gene: TRBJ1-4; V gene: TRBV6-6; clone size: -; D gene: TRBD1; CDR3 DNA: TGTGCCAGCAGTTACCGACAGGGGGCGGATGAAAAACTGTTTTTT; CDR3 protein: CASSYRQGADEKLFF
J gene: TRBJ1-2; V gene: TRBV30; clone size: -; D gene: TRBD1; CDR3 DNA: TGTGCCTGGAGTAGGGGGCAGCCCTATGGCTACACCTTC; CDR3 protein: CAWSRGQPYGYTF
J gene: TRBJ2-5; V gene: TRBV7-2; clone size: -; D gene: -; CDR3 DNA: TGTGCCAGCAGCTTAGCGGCCCGTGGGACCCAGTACTTC; CDR3 protein: CASSLAARGTQYF
J gene: TRBJ2-7; V gene: TRBV7-9; clone size: -; D gene: TRBD2; CDR3 DNA: TGTGCCAGCAGCCCTGGGACTAGCCTCTACGAGCAGTACTTC; CDR3 protein: CASSPGTSLYEQYF
J gene: TRBJ2-1; V gene: TRBV14; clone size: -; D gene: -; CDR3 DNA: TGTGCCAGCAGCCAAGAGGGACACCTTCATGAGCAGTTCTTC; CDR3 protein: CASSQEGHLHEQFF
J gene: TRBJ2-5; V gene: TRBV5-4; clone size: few; D gene: -; CDR3 DNA: TGTGCCAGCAGCTTGGAGGGAGATGGAGAGACCCAGTACTTC; CDR3 protein: CASSLEGDGETQYF
J gene: TRBJ2-1; V gene: TRBV5-4; clone size: -; D gene: TRBD1; CDR3 DNA: TGTGCCAGCAGCTCCGGGGACAGCTCCTACAATGAGCAGTTCTTC; CDR3 protein: CASSSGDSSYNEQFF
J gene: TRBJ1-1; V gene: TRBV19; clone size: once; D gene: TRBD1; CDR3 DNA: TGTGCCAGTAGGCACACGCCAGGGGGCGTTAGGGATGAAGCTTTCTTT; CDR3 protein: CASRHTPGGVRDEAFF
J gene: TRBJ2-1; V gene: TRBV5-1; clone size: -; D gene: TRBD2; CDR3 DNA: TGCGCCAGCAGCTTGGCCGGGACTAGCGGGAGCGCCCTTCGGAGTGACAATGAGCAGTTCTTC; CDR3 protein: CASSLAGTSGSALRSDNEQFF
J gene: TRBJ1-1; V gene: TRBV6-2/TRBV6-3; clone size: -; D gene: TRBD1; CDR3 DNA: TGTGCCAGCAGTAGATCCCAGGGGGCGACTAGCACTGAAGCTTTCTTT; CDR3 protein: CASSRSQGATSTEAFF
J gene: TRBJ1-3; V gene: TRBV7-9; clone size: -; D gene: -; CDR3 DNA: TGTGCCAGCAGCCACCCTATGAGAAACACCATATATTTT; CDR3 protein: CASSHPMRNTIYF
J gene: TRBJ2-1; V gene: TRBV11-2; clone size: once; D gene: TRBD2; CDR3 DNA: TGTGCCAGCAGCCCCCGCGGACGGGGGGGGAGGGGCAATGAGCAGTTCTTC; CDR3 protein: CASSPRGRGGRGNEQFF
J gene: TRBJ1-1; V gene: TRBV5-1; clone size: few; D gene: -; CDR3 DNA: TGCGCCAGCAGACTAGAGGAGGTGAACACTGAAGCTTTCTTT; CDR3 protein: CASRLEEVNTEAFF
J gene: TRBJ2-5; V gene: TRBV7-2; clone size: -; D gene: TRBD2; CDR3 DNA: TGTGCCAGCAGTCGTACTAGCGGGGGGGCCTTTGGAGAGACCCAGTACTTC; CDR3 protein: CASSRTSGGAFGETQYF
J gene: TRBJ2-5; V gene: TRBV2; clone size: -; D gene: TRBD2; CDR3 DNA: TGTGCCAGCGAGCGGGAGCCTCGAGAGACCCAGTACTTC; CDR3 protein: CASEREPRETQYF
J gene: TRBJ1-2; V gene: TRBV18; clone size: -; D gene: -; CDR3 DNA: TGTGCCAGCTCACCATTGGACACTGGGGGCTACACCTTC; CDR3 protein: CASSPLDTGGYTF
J gene: TRBJ2-1; V gene: TRBV5-1; clone size: once; D gene: TRBD1; CDR3 DNA: TGCGCCAGCAGCAAGGGACAGGATTATGAGCAGTTCTTC; CDR3 protein: CASSKGQDYEQFF
J gene: TRBJ1-2; V gene: TRBV12-5; clone size: -; D gene: -; CDR3 DNA: TGTGCTAGTGGTCCTTCGACAATGACTAACTATGGCTACACCTTC; CDR3 protein: CASGPSTMTNYGYTF
J gene: TRBJ1-1; V gene: TRBV11-2; clone size: many; D gene: -; CDR3 DNA: TGTGCCAGCAGCCCAGAGGGCACAGGGTATGAAGCTTTCTTT; CDR3 protein: CASSPEGTGYEAFF
J gene: TRBJ1-1; V gene: TRBV20-1; clone size: -; D gene: -; CDR3 DNA: TGCAGTGCTAGAACCGGGACATTCTACTTT; CDR3 protein: CSARTGTFYF
J gene: TRBJ2-1; V gene: TRBV5-1; clone size: -; D gene: -; CDR3 DNA: TGCGCCAGCAGCTTGGGGCAGGGGAATCACAATGAGCAGTTCTTC; CDR3 protein: CASSLGQGNHNEQFF
J gene: TRBJ2-5; V gene: TRBV11-2; clone size: -; D gene: TRBD1; CDR3 DNA: TGTGCCAGCAGCTTAGGAGAGGGACAGGGGGCGGGGGAGACCCAGTACTTC; CDR3 protein: CASSLGEGQGAGETQYF
J gene: TRBJ2-7; V gene: TRBV6-1; clone size: -; D gene: -; CDR3 DNA: TGTGCCAGCAGTGAAGGGACTGGGACCTACGAGCAGTACTTC; CDR3 protein: CASSEGTGTYEQYF
J gene: TRBJ1-3; V gene: TRBV2; clone size: -; D gene: TRBD1; CDR3 DNA: TGTGCCAGCAGTCGACAGGGGAGGACTGGAAACACCATATATTTT; CDR3 protein: CASSRQGRTGNTIYF
J gene: TRBJ1-2; V gene: TRBV3-1/TRBV3-2; clone size: -; D gene: -; CDR3 DNA: TGTGCCAGCAGCACCCGGGGGACTCACTATGGCTACACCTTC; CDR3 protein: CASSTRGTHYGYTF
J gene: TRBJ2-2; V gene: TRBV2; clone size: -; D gene: TRBD2; CDR3 DNA: TGTGCCAGCAGTGCTAGCGGGAAGCCCACCGGGGAGCTGTTTTTT; CDR3 protein: CASSASGKPTGELFF
J gene: TRBJ2-3; V gene: TRBV28; clone size: few; D gene: TRBD2; CDR3 DNA: TGTGCCAGCAGTTTGCAACTAGCGGGAGCTGATACGCAGTATTTT; CDR3 protein: CASSLQLAGADTQYF